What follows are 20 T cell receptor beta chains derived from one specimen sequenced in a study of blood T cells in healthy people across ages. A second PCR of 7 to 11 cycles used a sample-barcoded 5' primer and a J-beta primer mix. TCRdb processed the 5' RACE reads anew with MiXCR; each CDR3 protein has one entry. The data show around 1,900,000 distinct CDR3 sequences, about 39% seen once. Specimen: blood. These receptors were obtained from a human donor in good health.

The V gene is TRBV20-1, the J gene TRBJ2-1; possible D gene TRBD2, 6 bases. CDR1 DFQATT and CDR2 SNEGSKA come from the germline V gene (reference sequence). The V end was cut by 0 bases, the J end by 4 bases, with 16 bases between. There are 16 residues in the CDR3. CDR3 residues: CSARDRNKGLYNEQFF. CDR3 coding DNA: TGCAGTGCTAGAGATCGGAATAAGGGACTTTACAATGAGCAGTTCTTC.

The CDR3 reads CSASRKILRGWGDGYTF. For the CDR3, the DNA is TGCAGTGCTAGCCGAAAAATCCTGCGGGGGTGGGGTGATGGCTACACCTTC. The chain joins TRBV20-1 to TRBJ1-2; a possible D gene is TRBD1 (5 bases). V was clipped by 3 bases and J by 6 bases, with 26 bases between them. Germline V gene sequence: CDR1 DFQATT, CDR2 SNEGSKA (reference sequence). The CDR3 is made up of 17 amino acids.

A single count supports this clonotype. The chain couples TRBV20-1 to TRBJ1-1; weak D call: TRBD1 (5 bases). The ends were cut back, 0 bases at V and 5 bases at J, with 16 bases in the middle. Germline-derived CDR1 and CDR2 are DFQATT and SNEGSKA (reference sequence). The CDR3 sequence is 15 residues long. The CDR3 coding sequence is TGCAGTGCTAGAGATCTTCAGGGACGGGGGACTGAAGCTTTCTTT. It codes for CSARDLQGRGTEAFF.

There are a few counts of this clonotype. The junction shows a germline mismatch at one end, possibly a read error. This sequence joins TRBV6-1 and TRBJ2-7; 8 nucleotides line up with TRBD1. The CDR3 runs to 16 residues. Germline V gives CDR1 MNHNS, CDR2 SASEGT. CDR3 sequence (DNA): TGTGCCAGCAGTGAAGCTACCGGGACAGGCTCCTACGAGCGGTACTTC. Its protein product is CASSEATGTGSYERYF.

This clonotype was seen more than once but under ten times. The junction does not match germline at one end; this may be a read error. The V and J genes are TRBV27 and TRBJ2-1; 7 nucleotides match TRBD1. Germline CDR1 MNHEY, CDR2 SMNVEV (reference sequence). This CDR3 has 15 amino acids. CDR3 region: CAGSPVQGVVDEQFF. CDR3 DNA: TGTGCCGGCAGTCCCGTTCAGGGGGTAGTGGATGAGCAGTTCTTC.

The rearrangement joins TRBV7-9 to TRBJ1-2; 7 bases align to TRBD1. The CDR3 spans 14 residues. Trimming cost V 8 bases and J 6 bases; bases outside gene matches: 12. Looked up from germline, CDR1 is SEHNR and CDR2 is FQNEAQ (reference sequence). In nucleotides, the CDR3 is TGTGCCAGCTACCGGCCGGGACAGAGGGATGGCTACACCTTC. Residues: CASYRPGQRDGYTF. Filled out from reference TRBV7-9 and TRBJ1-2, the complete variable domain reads DTGVSQNPRHKITKRGQNVTFRCDPISEHNRLYWYRQTLGQGPEFLTYFQNEAQLEKSRLLSDRFSAERPKGSFSTLEIQRTEQGDSAMYLCASYRPGQRDGYTFGSGTRLTVV.

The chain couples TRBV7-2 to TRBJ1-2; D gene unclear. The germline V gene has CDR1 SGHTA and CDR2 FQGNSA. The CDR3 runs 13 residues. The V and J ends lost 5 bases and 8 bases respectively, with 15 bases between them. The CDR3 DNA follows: TGTGCCAGCAGCCCACCGGCGGGGAAAGGCTACACCTTC. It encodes CASSPPAGKGYTF.

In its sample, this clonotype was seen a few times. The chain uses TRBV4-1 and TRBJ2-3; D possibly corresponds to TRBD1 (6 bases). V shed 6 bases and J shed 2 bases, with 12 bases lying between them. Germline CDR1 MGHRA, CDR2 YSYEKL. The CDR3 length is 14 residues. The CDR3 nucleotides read TGCGCCAGCAGACCGGACAGCGCCACAGATACGCAGTATTTT. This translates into CASRPDSATDTQYF.

The CDR3 region is CASSPVPPLLRSEKLFF. CDR3 DNA: TGTGCCAGCAGCCCAGTTCCCCCGCTTCTCAGATCTGAAAAACTGTTTTTT. The chain combines TRBV12-3 or TRBV12-4 with TRBJ1-4; D ambiguous. The germline V and J ends were trimmed by 6 bases and 7 bases, with 24 bases remaining between them. There are 17 residues in the CDR3.

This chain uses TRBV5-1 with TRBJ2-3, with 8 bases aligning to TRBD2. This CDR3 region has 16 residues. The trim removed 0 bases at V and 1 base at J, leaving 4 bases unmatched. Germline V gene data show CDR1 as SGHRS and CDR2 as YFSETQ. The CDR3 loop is CASSLEVAGRTDTQYF. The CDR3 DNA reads TGCGCCAGCAGCTTGGAAGTAGCGGGACGCACAGATACGCAGTATTTT.

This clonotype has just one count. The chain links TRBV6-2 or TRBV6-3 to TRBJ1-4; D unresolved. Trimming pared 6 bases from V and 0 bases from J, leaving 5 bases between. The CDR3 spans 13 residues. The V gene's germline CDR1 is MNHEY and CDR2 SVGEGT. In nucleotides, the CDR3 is TGTGCCAGCAGGAAGACAACTAATGAAAAACTGTTTTTT. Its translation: CASRKTTNEKLFF.

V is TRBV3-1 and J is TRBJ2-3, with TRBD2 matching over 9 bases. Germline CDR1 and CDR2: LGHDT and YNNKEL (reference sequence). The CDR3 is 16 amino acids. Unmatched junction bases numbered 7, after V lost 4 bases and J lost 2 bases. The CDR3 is CASSPLLAGYTDTQYF. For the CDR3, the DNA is TGTGCCAGCAGCCCGCTGCTAGCGGGGTACACAGATACGCAGTATTTT.

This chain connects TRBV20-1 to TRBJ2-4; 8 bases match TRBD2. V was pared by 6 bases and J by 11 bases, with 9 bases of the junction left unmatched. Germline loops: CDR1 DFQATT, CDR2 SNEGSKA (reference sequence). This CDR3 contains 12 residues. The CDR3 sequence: CSAFGGGLVQYF. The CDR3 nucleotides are TGCAGTGCCTTTGGCGGGGGGCTGGTTCAGTACTTC.

CDR3: CASSYSSLAGAGYEQYF. The CDR3 coding sequence is TGTGCCAGCAGTTACTCGTCCCTAGCGGGGGCCGGATACGAGCAGTACTTC. The rearrangement links TRBV6-5 to TRBJ2-7; 10 bases align to TRBD2. Trimming cost V 0 bases and J 4 bases; bases outside gene matches: 9. Germline V gives CDR1 MNHEY, CDR2 SVGAGI. The CDR3 spans 17 residues.

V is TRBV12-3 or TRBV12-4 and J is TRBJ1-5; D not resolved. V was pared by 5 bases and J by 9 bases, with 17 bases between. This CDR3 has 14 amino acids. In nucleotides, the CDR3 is TGTGCCAGCAGTACTGAACCGACCAGGCGGCCCCAGCATTTT. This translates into CASSTEPTRRPQHF.

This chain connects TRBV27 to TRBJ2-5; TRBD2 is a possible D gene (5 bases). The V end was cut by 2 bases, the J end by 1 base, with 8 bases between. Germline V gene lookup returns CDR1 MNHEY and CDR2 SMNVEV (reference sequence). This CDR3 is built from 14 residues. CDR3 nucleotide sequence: TGTGCCAGCAGTTTAACTAGATTCCAAGAGACCCAGTACTTC. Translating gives CASSLTRFQETQYF.

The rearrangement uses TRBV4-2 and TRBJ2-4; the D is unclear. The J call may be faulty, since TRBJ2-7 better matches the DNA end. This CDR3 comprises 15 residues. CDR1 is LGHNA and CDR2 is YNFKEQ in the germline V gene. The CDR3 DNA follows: TGTGCCAGCAGCCAAGTGCAGGCGGATACCTACGAGCAGTACTTC. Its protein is CASSQVQADTYEQYF.

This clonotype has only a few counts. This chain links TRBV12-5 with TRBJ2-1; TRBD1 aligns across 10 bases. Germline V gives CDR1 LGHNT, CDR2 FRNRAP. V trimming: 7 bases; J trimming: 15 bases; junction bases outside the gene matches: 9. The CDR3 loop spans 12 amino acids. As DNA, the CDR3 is TGTGCTAGTGATAACCCGGGACAGGGGACGTTCTTC. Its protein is CASDNPGQGTFF.

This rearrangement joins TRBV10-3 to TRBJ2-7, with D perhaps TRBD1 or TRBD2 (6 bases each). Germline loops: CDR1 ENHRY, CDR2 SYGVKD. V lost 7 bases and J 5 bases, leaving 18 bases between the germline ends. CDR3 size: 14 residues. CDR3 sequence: CAIKLEGGPNEQYF. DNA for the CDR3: TGTGCCATCAAGTTGGAGGGGGGCCCCAACGAGCAGTACTTC.

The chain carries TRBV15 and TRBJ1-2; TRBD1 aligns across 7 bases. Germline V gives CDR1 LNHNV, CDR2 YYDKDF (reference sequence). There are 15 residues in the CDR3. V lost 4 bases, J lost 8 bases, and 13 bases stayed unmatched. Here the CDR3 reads CATSKSGGALMGYTF. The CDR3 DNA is TGTGCCACCAGCAAGTCAGGGGGTGCACTTATGGGCTACACCTTC.